These T cell receptor beta chains were read from a single sample in a study of blood T cell repertoires in COVID-19. Assay used: immunoSEQ multiplex PCR; TCRdb lists only in-frame clones, some missing. The sample consists of approximately 85,000 clones, approximately 86% of them appearing once. Sequenced sample: peripheral blood. The source of these receptors is a woman aged 70-85 years with active or convalescent COVID-19. Each CDR3 is given with its conserved first and last residue. A D gene is named only where the DNA matches it firmly.

CASPQPEQFF,TGTGCCAGCCCACAGCCAGAGCAGTTCTTC,TRBJ2-1,TRBV3-1/TRBV3-2,NA,10
CASSSRTSGGGQETQYF,TGTGCCAGCAGCTCGAGGACTAGCGGGGGGGGGCAAGAGACCCAGTACTTC,TRBJ2-5,TRBV7-7,TRBD2,17
CASSPGLGENTEAFF,TGTGCCAGCAGCCCAGGGTTAGGTGAGAACACTGAAGCTTTCTTT,TRBJ1-1,TRBV7-2,NA,15
CASSLENPGQNYGYTF,TGTGCCAGCAGCTTAGAAAACCCGGGACAAAACTATGGCTACACCTTC,TRBJ1-2,TRBV7-8,NA,16
CASSLEEGREAFF,TGTGCCAGCAGCTTAGAGGAGGGGAGGGAAGCTTTCTTT,TRBJ1-1,TRBV7-2,NA,13
CASSPITGTAFF,TGTGCCAGCAGTCCAATCACAGGGACCGCTTTCTTT,TRBJ1-1,TRBV27,NA,12
CASSSSGTPNTEAFF,TGCGCCAGCAGCTCCTCCGGGACACCGAACACTGAAGCTTTCTTT,TRBJ1-1,TRBV5-1,NA,15
CASSRGWNTEAFF,TGTGCCAGTAGTAGAGGATGGAACACTGAAGCTTTCTTT,TRBJ1-1,TRBV19,NA,13
CASSPRTGRSGNTIYF,TGTGCCAGCAGTCCAAGGACAGGGCGATCTGGAAACACCATATATTTT,TRBJ1-3,TRBV28,TRBD1,16
CASSIAVTDTQYF,TGTGCCAGTAGTATAGCGGTCACAGATACGCAGTATTTT,TRBJ2-3,TRBV19,NA,13
CASSLRGSMNTEAFF,TGCGCCAGCAGCTTGAGAGGGAGCATGAACACTGAAGCTTTCTTT,TRBJ1-1,TRBV5-1,NA,15
CATSDLSGGDYNEQFF,TGTGCCACCAGTGATTTGTCCGGGGGGGATTACAATGAGCAGTTCTTC,TRBJ2-1,TRBV24-1,TRBD2,16
CASSLAGKETQYF,TGCGCCAGCAGCTTGGCGGGTAAGGAGACCCAGTACTTC,TRBJ2-5,TRBV5-1,NA,13
CASSPGGNTEAFF,TGTGCCAGCAGCCCCGGGGGGAACACTGAAGCTTTCTTT,TRBJ1-1,TRBV7-2,NA,13